Sequencing of this T cell receptor (beta chain) was carried out in a study of T cells in Graves' hyperthyroidism and ophthalmopathy. The V and J ends lost 6 bases and 10 bases, in that order; junction bases with no gene match: 9. The CDR3 runs to 15 residues. The CDR3 regions of TCR beta were amplified from RNA transcripts. Using the HTBI primer set, a first-round RT-PCR was run on the TCR CDR3. TCRdb used MiXCR to reprocess the multiplex PCR reads, holding one entry per CDR3 protein. This sample has approximately 400,000 distinct CDR3 sequences; 25% occur once, and the top ten carry more than 60%. The chain recombines TRBV12-3 or TRBV12-4 with TRBJ2-2; the match to TRBD2 covers 12 bases. Material: blood. The TCR was taken from a man aged 50 to 60 with Graves' hyperthyroidism. As DNA, the CDR3 is TGTGCCAGCAGCTTGGGACTAGCGGGCCCCCCGGAGCTGTTTTTT. As protein: CASSLGLAGPPELFF.